This record looks at one T cell receptor (beta chain) sequence and its context. J lost 5 bases, V lost 6 bases, and 14 bases had no gene match. Germline CDR1 reads SEHNR; CDR2 reads FQNEAQ (reference sequence). The CDR3 has 17 amino acids. The sample originates from a study of blood T cell repertoires in COVID-19. Study-level background: T cells, B-cell-depleted T cells, or PBMCs supplied cDNA or gDNA.

Libraries were prepared by immunoSEQ multiplex PCR; TCRdb keeps only in-frame clonotypes and omits some of them. The table has some 160,000 clones, about four fifths seen once; the top ten hold approximately 11%. The gene calls are TRBV7-9 and TRBJ2-5, with 11 bases identical to TRBD1. The specimen sequenced was peripheral blood. The TCR sequence derives from a man between 65 and 85 years old with active or convalescent COVID-19. The CDR3 reads CASRDTAGQGARETQYF. CDR3 DNA sequence: TGTGCCAGCAGAGATACTGCTGGACAGGGGGCGCGGGAGACCCAGTACTTC.